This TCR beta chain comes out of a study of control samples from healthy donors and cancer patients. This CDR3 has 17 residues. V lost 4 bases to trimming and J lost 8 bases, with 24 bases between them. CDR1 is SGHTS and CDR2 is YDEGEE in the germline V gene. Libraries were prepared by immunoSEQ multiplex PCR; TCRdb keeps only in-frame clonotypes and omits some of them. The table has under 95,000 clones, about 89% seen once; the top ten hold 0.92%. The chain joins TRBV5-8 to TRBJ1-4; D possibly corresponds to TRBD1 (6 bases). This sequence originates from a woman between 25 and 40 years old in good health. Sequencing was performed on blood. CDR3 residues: CASSLSLRRGSGEKLFF. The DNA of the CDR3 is TGTGCCAGCAGCCTAAGCCTTCGAAGGGGGTCGGGGGAAAAACTGTTTTTT.